This T cell receptor (beta chain) was identified in a study of CD8 T cells in ankylosing spondylitis. Study-level findings and limits: Clones tied to disease were said to be significantly enriched in matched ankylosing spondylitis synovial fluid. What seemed typical of ankylosing spondylitis blood was a TCR beta motif built from roughly 8 highly homologous variants.

Remarks on this clonotype: Antigen specificity is unknown.

Germline loops: CDR1 SGHTA, CDR2 FQGTGA. Deletions cut 6 bases from V and 5 bases from J, with 16 bases between. CDR3 size: 14 residues. TCRdb reprocessed the 5' RACE reads with MiXCR, giving one entry per CDR3 protein. Among about 240,000 distinct CDR3 sequences listed, approximately 12% were seen once. V is TRBV7-3 and J is TRBJ1-1, with D unclear. Sample: blood, either unsorted or a sorted T cell fraction (not recorded which). The clonotype originates from a male donor with ankylosing spondylitis or in good health (not recorded which). CDR3 region: CASRKNSAGTEAFF. As DNA, the CDR3 is TGTGCCAGCAGGAAAAACAGCGCCGGTACTGAAGCTTTCTTT.